Listed below are T cell receptor beta chains from one sample, sequenced in a study of control samples from healthy donors and cancer patients. Here immunoSEQ multiplex PCR was the method, and the copy in TCRdb shows in-frame clones only, minus some. The sample consists of almost 85,000 clones, around 94% of them appearing once. The sample taken for sequencing was blood. All receptors come from a woman between 18 and 29 years old in good health. Each CDR3 is given with its conserved first and last residue. Size is stated for part of the rows, as once, few or many counts, or as a class when the clone is expanded.

V gene	clone size	J gene	CDR3 protein
TRBV5-8	-	TRBJ2-6	CASSLVVAAGANVLTF
TRBV6-5	-	TRBJ1-3	CASGFRRRGNTIYF
TRBV5-1	-	TRBJ2-7	CASSFGGYEQYF
TRBV12-3/TRBV12-4	-	TRBJ1-1	CASSWDREAFF
TRBV15	-	TRBJ1-4	CATSRGPNEKLFF
TRBV29-1	-	TRBJ2-7	CSVAGGSGMGQGAIYEQYF
TRBV3-1/TRBV3-2	-	TRBJ1-3	CASSQGYVRDRVRGNTIYF
TRBV10-1	-	TRBJ2-7	CASSVAGGYEQYF
TRBV5-1	-	TRBJ2-7	CASSPKISGSYEQYF
TRBV24-1	-	TRBJ2-7	CATSDVGRDGEQYF
TRBV6-5	-	TRBJ2-5	CASSYPGAGVYF
TRBV19	-	TRBJ2-2	CASSILTGELFF
TRBV7-2	-	TRBJ2-1	CASSGDSGGNEQFF
TRBV28	-	TRBJ1-4	CASGLILGEKLFF
TRBV11-3	-	TRBJ1-6	CASSRDRVSPLHF
TRBV18	-	TRBJ2-1	CASSPNGSGGRQDNEQFF
TRBV11-2	-	TRBJ1-1	CASSVQGWPTEAFF
TRBV6-5	once	TRBJ1-3	CASTPTISGNTIYF
TRBV5-5	-	TRBJ1-5	CASSLKGQNQPQHF
TRBV5-1	-	TRBJ2-7	CASSLGTQGGQLYEQYF
TRBV29-1	-	TRBJ1-1	CSTATGVSTEAFF
TRBV19	-	TRBJ2-3	CASSGRLAGDTDTQYF
TRBV13	once	TRBJ1-1	CASSLGKGLNTEAFF
TRBV5-1	-	TRBJ1-1	CASSLGTANTEAFF
TRBV11-2	few	TRBJ1-6	CASSLGWAGYNSPLHF
TRBV24-1	-	TRBJ2-1	CATSDNSGSSHEQFF
TRBV28	-	TRBJ2-2	CASSLSRANTGELFF
TRBV6-5	-	TRBJ2-7	CASYRDFYEQYF
TRBV6-4	-	TRBJ2-1	CARWGGPGGGSFDYNEQFF
TRBV7-9	-	TRBJ1-3	CASSSSISGNTIYF
TRBV4-3	-	TRBJ2-5	CASSQDMGSQETQYF
TRBV3-1/TRBV3-2	-	TRBJ2-3	CASSQDLGTDTQYF
TRBV18	-	TRBJ1-1	CASSPMVGREAFF
TRBV5-1	-	TRBJ2-2	CASSLAFGVNTGELFF
TRBV24-1	-	TRBJ2-5	CATSDQASGRVAQYF
TRBV6-6	-	TRBJ2-7	CASSKSGAPLFYEQYF
TRBV27	-	TRBJ2-1	CASSFPGTGERYNEQFF
TRBV29-1	-	TRBJ1-1	CSVESPPLNTEAFF
TRBV7-8	-	TRBJ1-3	CASSTGTGRNTIYF
TRBV3-1/TRBV3-2	-	TRBJ1-2	CASSQIRTGNYGYTF
TRBV19	-	TRBJ2-2	CASSPPGGGPGELFF
TRBV7-8	-	TRBJ1-2	CASSLQQEAGYTF
TRBV5-1	-	TRBJ2-7	CASSLTGTYEQYF
TRBV5-6	few	TRBJ2-3	CASSLGGTDTQYF
TRBV6-5	-	TRBJ1-6	CASSQDRWDSPLHF
TRBV5-4	-	TRBJ1-2	CASSPVTGGYGYTF
TRBV9	-	TRBJ1-3	CASSVTRAGNTIYF
TRBV2	-	TRBJ2-7	CATNRDRGYEQYF
TRBV5-1	-	TRBJ1-6	CASSFGQASNSPLHF
TRBV6-5	-	TRBJ1-1	CASRYTGRTEAFF
TRBV7-8	-	TRBJ2-3	CASSPTTGTSTQYF
TRBV5-5	-	TRBJ2-5	CASSPRLGGETQYF
TRBV10-3	-	TRBJ1-2	CAISESVGSRGYTF
TRBV9	-	TRBJ1-6	CASSVVVRDVTNSPLHF
TRBV25-1	-	TRBJ1-1	CASGRDSEAFF
TRBV5-1	-	TRBJ2-7	CASRRDGGQYEQYF
TRBV5-1	-	TRBJ1-5	CASSLEGQSNQPQHF
TRBV5-6	-	TRBJ2-7	CASRPTGVDYEQYF
TRBV24-1	-	TRBJ1-2	CATSDLSGYGYTF